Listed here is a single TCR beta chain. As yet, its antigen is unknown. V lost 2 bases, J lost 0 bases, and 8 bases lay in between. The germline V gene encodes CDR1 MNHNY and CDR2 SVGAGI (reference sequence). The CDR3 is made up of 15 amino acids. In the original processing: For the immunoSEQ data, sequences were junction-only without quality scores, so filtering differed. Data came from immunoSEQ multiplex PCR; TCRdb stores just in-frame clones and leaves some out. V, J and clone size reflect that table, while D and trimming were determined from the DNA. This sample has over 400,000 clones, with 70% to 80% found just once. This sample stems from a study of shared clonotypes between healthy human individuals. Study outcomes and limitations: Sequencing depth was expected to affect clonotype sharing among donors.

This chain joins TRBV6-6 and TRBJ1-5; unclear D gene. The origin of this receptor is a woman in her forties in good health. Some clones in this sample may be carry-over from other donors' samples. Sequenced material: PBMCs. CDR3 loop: CASSYVQISNQPQHF. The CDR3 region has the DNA TGTGCCAGCAGTTACGTCCAGATTAGCAATCAGCCCCAGCATTTT.